One sample yielded the 7 T cell receptor beta chains listed below, sequenced in a study of T-cell reconstitution after alpha-beta-depleted transplantation in children (dated by TCRdb to about 2016). Library construction relied on PCR. The sequencer was an Illumina HiSeq 2500. TCR libraries were prepared with molecular barcoding, using unique molecular identifiers to normalize TCRbeta repertoire quantification. Clones were called with MiXCR by TCRdb after fastp trimmed the public reads at Q25, and only in-frame beta chains were retained. Entries that share a CDR3 protein sequence are merged under the most common genes and DNA. The sample data list some 300,000 distinct CDR3 sequences, and about a tenth of these were observed just once. The ten most abundant clones make up around 2.5% of the sample. The sequences come from PBMCs from the stem cell graft donor, collected from the stem cell graft. All receptors come from a human donor who donated a stem cell graft to a child with acute lymphoblastic leukemia.

The chain combines TRBV7-6 with TRBJ2-5, with 11 bases aligning to TRBD1. Germline loops: CDR1 SGHVS, CDR2 FNYEAQ. The CDR3 runs to 16 residues. The J segment lost 5 bases and the V segment lost 1 base, leaving 6 bases of the junction unmatched. DNA for the CDR3: TGTGCCAGCAGCTTAGAAGGGACAGGGGGAAGGGAGACCCAGTACTTC. Its protein product is CASSLEGTGGRETQYF.

This clonotype was seen a handful of times. CDR3 coding DNA: TGCAGTGCCCACCACGACAGGGCGGGCACCGGGGAGCTGTTTTTT. This gives the protein CSAHHDRAGTGELFF. The rearrangement uses TRBV20-1 and TRBJ2-2; 7 nucleotides match TRBD1. Germline CDR1 and CDR2: DFQATT and SNEGSKA (reference sequence). V shed 6 bases and J 4 bases; nucleotides not matched to a gene: 11. The CDR3 is made up of 15 amino acids.

Here the CDR3 DNA reads TGCGCCAGCAGCCAAGACTCTGGAAACACCATATATTTT. As protein: CASSQDSGNTIYF. The chain has TRBV4-3 and TRBJ1-3; D ambiguous. The CDR3 contains 13 residues. Germline V gene data show CDR1 as LGHNA and CDR2 as YSLEER. The ends were cut back, 0 bases at V and 0 bases at J, with 0 bases in the middle.

The chain couples TRBV11-1 to TRBJ2-5, with a weak D call TRBD1 (5 bases). V lost 5 bases and J 5 bases, leaving 9 bases between the germline ends. Germline V lookup: CDR1 SGHAT, CDR2 FQDESV (reference sequence). CDR3 length equals 12 residues. The CDR3 loop is CASSVRVETQYF. CDR3 DNA sequence: TGTGCCAGCAGCGTCAGGGTGGAGACCCAGTACTTC.

The chain uses TRBV5-6 and TRBJ2-1, with D tentatively TRBD2 (6 bases). V gave up 3 bases and J gave up 15 bases, with 16 bases separating them. In germline, CDR1 is SGHDT, CDR2 YYEEEE. The CDR3 sequence is 12 residues long. The CDR3 reads CASSSGTVTAFF. CDR3 bases: TGTGCCAGCAGCTCTGGGACTGTTACGGCGTTCTTC.

Ten or more counts support this clonotype. This chain uses TRBV4-1 with TRBJ2-7, with 11 bases identical to TRBD2. V gave up 3 bases and J gave up 4 bases; unmatched junction bases: 2. CDR1 is MGHRA and CDR2 is YSYEKL in the germline V gene. CDR3 size: 14 residues. For the CDR3, the DNA is TGCGCCAGCAGCCAGGCTAGCGGGAGGTACGAGCAGTACTTC. Its protein product is CASSQASGRYEQYF.

This rearrangement joins TRBV27 to TRBJ1-6, with D perhaps TRBD1 (6 bases). CDR1 is MNHEY, CDR2 SMNVEV, per germline (reference sequence). There are 15 residues in the CDR3. V was clipped by 4 bases and J by 10 bases, with 17 bases between them. CDR3 nucleotides: TGTGCCAGCAGTTCCCTCGCCGGGGGGCGATCACCCCTCCACTTT. It yields the protein CASSSLAGGRSPLHF.